Each of the 17 T cell receptor beta chains below was sequenced from the same sample in a study of shared clonotypes between healthy human individuals. Only in-frame clones appear in the TCRdb table, and some are missing; sequencing was by immunoSEQ multiplex PCR. The sample records about 680,000 clones, about 80% being singletons. Sample: memory CD4+ T cells sorted from blood. Subset denoted: CD45RA-negative fraction. The receptors stem from a woman in her twenties or thirties in good health.

This clone was found a few times. The V call is TRBV5-1, the J call TRBJ2-6; D may match TRBD1 or TRBD2 (5 bases each). The CDR3 runs to 14 residues. The germline V and J ends were trimmed by 4 bases and 2 bases, with 7 bases remaining between them. The germline gives CDR1 SGHRS, CDR2 YFSETQ. CDR3 nucleotide sequence: TGCGCCAGCAGCCAGGGAGCTGGGGCCAACGTCCTGACTTTC. Protein product: CASSQGAGANVLTF.

This chain uses TRBV2 with TRBJ1-4; D possibly corresponds to TRBD1 (5 bases). The V gene's germline CDR1 is SNHLY and CDR2 FYNNEI. CDR3 length: 14 residues. Between the trimmed V and J ends, which lost 8 bases and 4 bases, there was a span of 14 bases. The CDR3 here is CASVLTAHNEKLFF. CDR3 sequence (DNA): TGTGCCAGCGTCTTGACAGCTCATAATGAAAAACTGTTTTTT.

This clone was detected only a few times. The rearrangement joins TRBV6-1 to TRBJ2-3; a possible D gene is TRBD1 (6 bases). The CDR3 length is 14 residues. V lost 5 bases and J lost 5, with 14 bases in between. CDR1 is MNHNS and CDR2 is SASEGT in the germline V gene. CDR3 DNA sequence: TGTGCCAGCAGTCAACAGGGAACGGGAGATACGCAGTATTTT. Translated: CASSQQGTGDTQYF.

J is TRBJ2-5 and V is TRBV4-1, with D uncertain. The V gene's germline CDR1 is MGHRA and CDR2 YSYEKL. This CDR3 has 14 residues. Trimming shortened V by 0 bases and J by 5 bases, and 10 bases separated the two germline ends. The CDR3 DNA follows: TGCGCCAGCAGCCAAGACCCCCGGCCGGAGACCCAGTACTTC. Translation: CASSQDPRPETQYF.

V and J are TRBV7-6 and TRBJ2-7; possible D gene TRBD2, 6 bases. Trimming took off 0 bases at V and 4 bases at J, with 13 bases between the two ends. Per germline, CDR1 SGHVS and CDR2 FNYEAQ. The CDR3 is 15 amino acids. The CDR3 reads CASSLAPGGEYEQYF. CDR3 nucleotides: TGTGCCAGCAGCTTAGCGCCCGGGGGAGAGTACGAGCAGTACTTC.

This chain joins TRBV5-1 and TRBJ2-1, with 8 bases fitting TRBD2. The V segment lost 8 bases and the J segment 5 bases; nucleotides outside the gene matches: 9. The germline V gene has CDR1 SGHRS and CDR2 YFSETQ. CDR3 length: 14 residues. The CDR3 spells CASSAGDEHNEQFF. The CDR3 DNA sequence: TGCGCCAGTTCAGCGGGAGACGAACACAATGAGCAGTTCTTC.

V is TRBV27 and J is TRBJ2-4; either TRBD1 or TRBD2 may fit D (5 bases each). The CDR3 spans 14 residues. V was cut by 8 bases and J by 2 bases, with 13 bases left in between. Per germline, CDR1 MNHEY and CDR2 SMNVEV (reference sequence). For the CDR3, the DNA is TGTGCCAGCCGGGACGGAGCGTCCAAAAACATTCAGTACTTC. Residues: CASRDGASKNIQYF.

For this clone: This sample also contains other DNA sequences that code for the same CDR3. This chain links TRBV6-5 with TRBJ2-7; 9 positions agree with TRBD2. V was clipped by 9 bases and J by 0 bases; unmatched bases: 0. Germline V gene sequence: CDR1 MNHEY, CDR2 SVGAGI. The CDR3 has 12 amino acids. The CDR3 DNA reads as TGTGCCAGTAGCGGGAGCTCCTACGAGCAGTACTTC. Its protein product is CASSGSSYEQYF.

This clone was seen ten or more times. CDR3 in amino acids: CASSWSGTSGGETQYF. The DNA for the CDR3 is TGTGCCAGCAGCTGGTCCGGGACTAGCGGGGGAGAGACCCAGTACTTC. The chain couples TRBV7-2 to TRBJ2-5, with 14 bases fitting TRBD2. From germline, CDR1 is SGHTA and CDR2 FQGNSA. The CDR3 sequence is 16 residues long. With V trimmed by 4 bases and J by 4 bases, 5 bases remained unmatched.

This clone was seen more than once but under ten times. The rearrangement links TRBV6-6 to TRBJ1-5, with a tentative D call TRBD1 (5 bases). Deletions cut 5 bases from V and 6 bases from J, with 8 bases between. The CDR3 has 12 residues. Germline lookup yields CDR1 MNHNY and CDR2 SVGAGI (reference sequence). CDR3 in DNA: TGTGCCAGCAGTCCAGGGCTTCAGCCCCAGCATTTT. Translating gives CASSPGLQPQHF.

This rearrangement joins TRBV10-1 to TRBJ1-4; D is perhaps TRBD1 (6 bases). There are 14 residues in the CDR3. V lost 3 bases and J lost 8, with 13 bases in between. From germline, CDR1 is WNHNN and CDR2 SYGVQD (reference sequence). The CDR3 DNA follows: TGCGCCAGCAGTGAAGGGGCAGGGGCCGAAAAACTGTTTTTT. It translates to CASSEGAGAEKLFF.

This clone has a single count. The chain recombines TRBV4-1 with TRBJ2-5, with TRBD2 matching over 8 bases. Germline lookup yields CDR1 MGHRA and CDR2 YSYEKL. The CDR3 loop spans 16 amino acids. The trim removed 0 bases at V and 5 bases at J, leaving 8 bases unmatched. This chain's CDR3 is CASSQDPRLASETQYF. In DNA form, the CDR3 reads TGCGCCAGCAGCCAAGATCCCCGACTAGCGTCGGAGACCCAGTACTTC.

The chain has TRBV5-1 and TRBJ2-5; D possibly uses TRBD1 or TRBD2 (5 bases each). CDR1 SGHRS and CDR2 YFSETQ come from the germline V gene. The CDR3 extends over 15 amino acids. V lost 4 bases and J lost 3, with 16 bases in between. In nucleotides, the CDR3 is TGCGCCAGCAGCGTGGGGGATTACAACAAAGAGACCCAGTACTTC. It encodes CASSVGDYNKETQYF.

This clone was seen a few times. J is TRBJ2-7 and V is TRBV6-1, with a tentative D call TRBD2 (5 bases). Trimming took 8 bases from V and 5 from J, leaving 13 bases between them. Germline loops: CDR1 MNHNS, CDR2 SASEGT. This CDR3 is 12 amino acids long. CDR3 amino acids: CASYEGGDEQYF. CDR3 sequence (DNA): TGTGCCAGCTACGAGGGTGGTGACGAGCAGTACTTC.

V usage is TRBV5-4 and J usage is TRBJ2-7, with TRBD1 identical over 9 bases. CDR3 length: 16 amino acids. The V gene's germline CDR1 is SGHNT and CDR2 YYREEE (reference sequence). With V trimmed by 3 bases and J by 2 bases, 9 bases remained unmatched. CDR3 DNA sequence: TGTGCCAGCAGCTCAATCCTGACAGGGGGTACCTACGAGCAGTACTTC. It translates to CASSSILTGGTYEQYF.

The CDR3 DNA reads as TGCGCCAGCAGCTGGAACAGGAATAATAATTCACCCCTCCACTTT. Translated, it gives CASSWNRNNNSPLHF. The V gene is TRBV5-1, the J gene TRBJ1-6; D possibly corresponds to TRBD1 (5 bases). CDR1 is SGHRS and CDR2 is YFSETQ in the germline V gene. The V end was cut by 3 bases, the J end by 5 bases, with 12 bases between. CDR3 size: 15 residues.

The chain links TRBV7-3 to TRBJ2-7, with D possibly being TRBD2 (6 bases). This CDR3 comprises 16 residues. CDR1 SGHTA and CDR2 FQGTGA come from the germline V gene. V was shortened by 2 bases and J by 2 bases, with 16 bases between the two germline ends. The CDR3 sequence: CASSLGAGGPPYEQYF. For the CDR3, the DNA is TGTGCCAGCAGCTTAGGGGCAGGAGGGCCTCCCTACGAGCAGTACTTC.